A selection of T cell receptor beta chains follows, all from one sample in a study of brain metastases from non-small cell lung cancer. The protocol was immunoSEQ multiplex PCR, while the TCRdb copy is restricted to in-frame clones and leaves out a portion. The table records 2,000 or so clones, around 84% of them present only once. Sequencing was carried out using tumor-adjacent normal tissue. The origin of the receptors is a donor aged 40 or older with non-small cell lung cancer. The CDR3 runs from the conserved cysteine through the conserved F or W. The D gene is left open where the match is weak. A row's size may be missing; if present it is once, few, many or a size class.

D,V,J,size,CDR3,DNA
.,TRBV28,TRBJ2-7,once,CASSLWRDGYEQYF,TGTGCCAGCAGTTTATGGAGGGACGGTTACGAGCAGTACTTC
.,TRBV28,TRBJ1-1,.,CASSPGTEPFF,TGTGCCAGCAGTCCCGGGACGGAGCCTTTCTTT
.,TRBV5-4,TRBJ2-1,.,CASSFPDNEQFF,TGTGCCAGCAGCTTTCCCGACAATGAGCAGTTCTTC
TRBD1,TRBV5-1,TRBJ2-6,.,CASGLGDSVSGANVLTF,TGCGCCAGCGGCCTAGGGGACAGCGTCTCTGGGGCCAACGTCCTGACTTTC
.,TRBV27,TRBJ2-6,.,CASSRTGFSSGANVLTF,TGTGCCAGCAGCCGGACTGGATTTAGCTCTGGGGCCAACGTCCTGACTTTC
.,TRBV3-1/TRBV3-2,TRBJ2-1,few,CASSQDHGYSWFF,TGTGCCAGCAGCCAAGATCATGGCTATTCCTGGTTCTTC
.,TRBV2,TRBJ2-5,.,CASSEQQETQYF,TGTGCCAGCAGTGAGCAGCAAGAGACCCAGTACTTC
TRBD1,TRBV5-4,TRBJ1-1,.,CASSPGQDARSEAFF,TGTGCCAGCAGCCCTGGACAGGACGCTAGGTCTGAAGCTTTCTTT
.,TRBV5-1,TRBJ2-3,.,CASSQSGRADTQYF,TGCGCCAGCAGCCAAAGCGGACGAGCAGATACGCAGTATTTT
TRBD1,TRBV5-1,TRBJ2-1,.,CASSFTGGFSYNEQFF,TGCGCCAGCAGCTTTACAGGGGGCTTCTCCTACAATGAGCAGTTCTTC